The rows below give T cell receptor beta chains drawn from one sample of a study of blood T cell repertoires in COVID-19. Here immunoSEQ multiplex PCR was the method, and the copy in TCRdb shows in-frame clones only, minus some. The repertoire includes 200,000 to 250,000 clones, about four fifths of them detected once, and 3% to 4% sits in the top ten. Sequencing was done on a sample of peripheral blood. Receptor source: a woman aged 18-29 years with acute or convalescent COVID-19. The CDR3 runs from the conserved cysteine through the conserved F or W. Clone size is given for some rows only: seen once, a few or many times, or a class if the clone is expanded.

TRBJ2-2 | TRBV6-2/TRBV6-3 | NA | CASTPPALAGDTGELFF
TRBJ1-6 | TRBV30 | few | CAWRTGGISYNSPLHF
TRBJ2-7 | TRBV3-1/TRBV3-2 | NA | CASSRDTSYEQYF
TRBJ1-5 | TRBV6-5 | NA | CASRRAYSNQPQHF
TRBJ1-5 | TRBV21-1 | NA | CASSKTTADNQPQHF
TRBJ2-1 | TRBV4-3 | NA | CASSQDSGGLSTEQFF
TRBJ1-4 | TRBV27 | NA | CATRLTGSEKLFF
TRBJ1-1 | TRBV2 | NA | CASSVGNTEAFF
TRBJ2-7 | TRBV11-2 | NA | CASSPHLAGGAHEQYF
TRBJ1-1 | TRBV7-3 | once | CASSLTAESRPEAFF
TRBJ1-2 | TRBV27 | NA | CASTGTGGPYGYTF
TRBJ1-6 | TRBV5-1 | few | CASSWMTGGVNSPLHF
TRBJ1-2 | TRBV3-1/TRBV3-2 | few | CASSSSGIYGYTF
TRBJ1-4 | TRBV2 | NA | CASRRTDTTNEKLFF
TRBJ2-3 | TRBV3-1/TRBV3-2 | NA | CASSLGTGFGASGRDTQYF
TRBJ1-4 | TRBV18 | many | CASSPYRGTGGNEKLFF
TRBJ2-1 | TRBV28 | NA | CASSPPTSGRYNEQFF
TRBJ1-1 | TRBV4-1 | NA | CASSPTSQDTEAFF
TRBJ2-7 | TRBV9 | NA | CASNIPGQGYYEQYF
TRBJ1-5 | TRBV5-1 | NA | CASSLDGLSNQPQHF
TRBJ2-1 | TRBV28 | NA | CASSFPSSYNEQFF
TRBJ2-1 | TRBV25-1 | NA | CATTEPSQGRTHEQFF
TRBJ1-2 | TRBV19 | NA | CASRTGQGGYGYTF
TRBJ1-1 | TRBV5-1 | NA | CASSWTGDTEAFF
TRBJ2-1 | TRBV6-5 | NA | CASSLIQGAREQFF
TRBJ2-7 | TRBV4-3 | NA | CASSRGTGYEQYF
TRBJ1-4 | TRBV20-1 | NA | CSASLGVVEKLFF
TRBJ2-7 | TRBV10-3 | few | CAISEPGSGGRNEQYF
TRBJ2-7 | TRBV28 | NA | CASNSVHYEQYF
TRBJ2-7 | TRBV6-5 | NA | CASRKPGQGYEQYF
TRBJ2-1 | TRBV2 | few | CASSEGSGGWMEFYNEQFF
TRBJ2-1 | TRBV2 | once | CATQLGSNNEQFF